These T cell receptor beta chains were read from a single sample in a study of patients and donors after allogeneic stem cell transplantation. TCRdb used MiXCR to reprocess the RT-PCR reads, holding one entry per CDR3 protein. The table includes approximately 200,000 distinct CDR3 sequences, around 41% detected once. What was sequenced was blood, either unsorted or a sorted T cell fraction (not recorded which). The receptor source for this set is a human donor who was either an allogeneic HSCT recipient or a stem cell or donor lymphocyte infusion donor (not recorded which). It is not recorded whose cells these are; they may come from a transplant donor. CDR3s include the opening cysteine and the closing phenylalanine or tryptophan. A D gene is named only where the DNA matches it firmly. Not all rows give a size; the values are once, few, many and, for expanded clones, a class.

V,D,length,size,J,DNA,CDR3
TRBV12-3/TRBV12-4,NA,12,NA,TRBJ1-1,TGTGCCAGCAGTTCCACCCGTACTGAAGCTTTCTTT,CASSSTRTEAFF
TRBV10-3,NA,13,few,TRBJ1-4,TGTGCCATCACGGGCGCAACTAATGAAAAACTGTTTTTT,CAITGATNEKLFF
TRBV5-1,NA,12,few,TRBJ1-1,TGCGCCAGCAGCTCGAGTAACACTGAAGCTTTCTTT,CASSSSNTEAFF
TRBV28,TRBD1,16,few,TRBJ1-5,TGTGCCAGCAGTTTAGGGACAGAACATAGCAATCAGCCCCAGCATTTT,CASSLGTEHSNQPQHF
TRBV3-1,NA,15,NA,TRBJ2-2,TGTGCCAGCAGCCAAGTCGGCGGGGAAGTCGGGGAGCTGTTTTTT,CASSQVGGEVGELFF
TRBV11-2,NA,16,NA,TRBJ2-1,TGTGCCAGCAGCTTGCAGACTTTATTCCCCTACAATGAGCAGTTCTTC,CASSLQTLFPYNEQFF
TRBV11-2,TRBD1,14,few,TRBJ1-6,TGTGCCAGCAGCCGGACAGGATTTCGTTCACCCCTCCACTTT,CASSRTGFRSPLHF
TRBV4-3,NA,15,NA,TRBJ1-2,TGCGCCAGCAGCCAAGAATTGTACAATATGCTTGGCTACACCTTC,CASSQELYNMLGYTF
TRBV2,NA,12,NA,TRBJ2-1,TGTGCCACCGGGGCGGGCGACAATGAGCAGTTCTTC,CATGAGDNEQFF
TRBV5-1,NA,15,few,TRBJ2-3,TGCGCCAGCAGCTTGAGTCTAGCGAAAACAGATACGCAGTATTTT,CASSLSLAKTDTQYF
TRBV18,TRBD1,14,few,TRBJ1-6,TGTGCCAGCTCACCCTCGGACAGGGGAAGCCCCCTCCACTTT,CASSPSDRGSPLHF
TRBV29-1,TRBD1,12,few,TRBJ2-1,TGCAGCGTTCGTACAGGGGGGTATGAGCAGTTCTTC,CSVRTGGYEQFF
TRBV28,NA,15,NA,TRBJ2-3,TGTGCCAGCAGTCGTCCCGGGACGGGGACGGATACGCAGTATTTT,CASSRPGTGTDTQYF
TRBV12-3/TRBV12-4,NA,14,NA,TRBJ1-6,TGTGCCAGCGCGGGGGTGTCCTATAATTCACCCCTCCACTTT,CASAGVSYNSPLHF
TRBV9,TRBD2,16,NA,TRBJ2-1,TGTGCCAGCAGCCCTTCTGGCGGGGGGACGTACAATGAGCAGTTCTTC,CASSPSGGGTYNEQFF
TRBV12-3/TRBV12-4,NA,13,NA,TRBJ2-4,TGTGCCAGCAGTGACGGGACATTAAACATTCAGTACTTC,CASSDGTLNIQYF
TRBV5-1,NA,14,NA,TRBJ2-1,TGCGCCAGCAGGCTGACAGCTACCTACAATGAGCAGTTCTTC,CASRLTATYNEQFF
TRBV7-2,NA,14,NA,TRBJ2-7,TGTGCCAGCAGCTTAGAACAGTACTCCTACGAGCAGTACTTC,CASSLEQYSYEQYF
TRBV5-1,NA,15,NA,TRBJ1-3,TGCGCCAGCAGCCCGGGCAGGGCCTCTGGAAACACCATATATTTT,CASSPGRASGNTIYF
TRBV20-1,NA,13,NA,TRBJ2-7,TGCAGTGCTAGCGACACCACCTCCTACGAGCAGTACTTC,CSASDTTSYEQYF
TRBV6-1,TRBD1,13,NA,TRBJ1-2,TGTGCCAGCAGGGACAGGGGGCGAGATGGCTACACCTTC,CASRDRGRDGYTF
TRBV18,NA,16,NA,TRBJ1-5,TGTGCCAGCTCCCGCACAAGGGGAAGCAGCAATCAGCCCCAGCATTTT,CASSRTRGSSNQPQHF
TRBV7-2,TRBD1,15,NA,TRBJ1-1,TGTGCCAGCAGCTACCGGACAGGGTTGAACACTGAAGCTTTCTTT,CASSYRTGLNTEAFF
TRBV29-1,NA,14,NA,TRBJ1-4,TGCAGCGCAGCCCCGGGAGCAACTAATGAAAAACTGATTTTT,CSAAPGATNEKLIF
TRBV20-1,NA,14,NA,TRBJ2-1,TGCAGTGCCCAAGGTAGCGGCTGGTACAATGAGCAGTTCTTC,CSAQGSGWYNEQFF
TRBV6-5,TRBD1,14,NA,TRBJ1-1,TGTGCCAGCAGTTACTCGGGACAGGTAACTGAAGCTTTCTTT,CASSYSGQVTEAFF
TRBV12-3/TRBV12-4,NA,17,few,TRBJ2-3,TGTGCCAGCAGTCCTCGACAGGGAGGATGGGGCACAGATACGCAGTATTTT,CASSPRQGGWGTDTQYF
TRBV28,NA,13,NA,TRBJ2-7,TGTGCCAGCAGGCAGACGGATACCTACGAGCAGTACTTC,CASRQTDTYEQYF
TRBV5-1,TRBD1,14,NA,TRBJ1-4,TGCGCCAGCAGCTTTTACAGGGGTTCGGAAAAACTGTTTTTT,CASSFYRGSEKLFF
TRBV12-3/TRBV12-4,NA,13,NA,TRBJ2-5,TGTGCCAGCACCCTGGCGGGGCAGGGGACCCAGTACTTC,CASTLAGQGTQYF
TRBV4-1,TRBD1,16,few,TRBJ1-5,TGCGCCAGCAGCCAATCCGGGACAGCTAGCAATCAGCCCCAGCATTTT,CASSQSGTASNQPQHF
TRBV12-3/TRBV12-4,NA,13,NA,TRBJ2-7,TGTGCCAGCAGTTTAAGAGGGCTCTACGAGCAGTACTTC,CASSLRGLYEQYF
TRBV20-1,NA,12,NA,TRBJ1-2,TGCAGTGCTGCCGGCAGGGCCCATGGCTACACCTTC,CSAAGRAHGYTF
TRBV5-1,NA,15,NA,TRBJ2-3,TGCGCCAGCAGCTTGGTTTTTGACAGGTCAGATACGCAGTATTTT,CASSLVFDRSDTQYF
TRBV2,NA,15,NA,TRBJ2-2,TGTGCCAGCAACTCCAACGACGCGAACACCGGGGAGCTGTTTTTT,CASNSNDANTGELFF
TRBV5-5,NA,16,NA,TRBJ1-4,TGTGCCAGCAGTACACCCGGGGTTGGGTCTAATGAAAAACTGTTTTTT,CASSTPGVGSNEKLFF
TRBV4-1,NA,16,few,TRBJ1-5,TGCGCCAGCAGCCAAGAGATGGCAAGGGACGATCAGCCCCAGCATTTT,CASSQEMARDDQPQHF
TRBV6-2/TRBV6-3,NA,18,NA,TRBJ2-2,TGTGCCAGCAGTTTCCCCACTAGGGCGGGGATTAACACCGGGGAGCTGTTTTTT,CASSFPTRAGINTGELFF
TRBV29-1,NA,16,NA,TRBJ2-3,TGCAGCGTTGAAGACGGGAGCAGGGTAGAGGGAGATACGCAGTATTTT,CSVEDGSRVEGDTQYF
TRBV27,NA,13,few,TRBJ2-7,TGTGCCAGCAGTTTCGGGGCACGGTACGAGCAGTACTTC,CASSFGARYEQYF
TRBV11-2,NA,11,few,TRBJ1-1,TGTGCCAGCGGGGGGCCCACTGAAGCTTTCTTT,CASGGPTEAFF
TRBV18,NA,16,NA,TRBJ2-1,TGTGCCAGCTCACGTCTCGAAAAAGGGTCCTACAATGAGCAGTTCTTC,CASSRLEKGSYNEQFF
TRBV6-1,NA,17,once,TRBJ1-6,TGTGCCAGCAGTGAACTTCCGGACAGCTCCTATAATTCACCCCTCCACTTT,CASSELPDSSYNSPLHF
TRBV7-2,NA,12,NA,TRBJ1-1,TGTGCCAGCAGCTTAAACAGGGCTTATGCTTTCTTT,CASSLNRAYAFF
TRBV9,TRBD2,16,few,TRBJ2-1,TGTGCCAGCAGCGTATATTGGCGGGGGGGCCTCGATGAGCAGTTCTTC,CASSVYWRGGLDEQFF
TRBV4-3,NA,15,NA,TRBJ1-3,TGCGCCAGCAGCCAAGATCTCTGGTCCGGAAACACCATATATTTT,CASSQDLWSGNTIYF
TRBV5-6,NA,14,NA,TRBJ1-1,TGTGCCAGCAGCGGATGGGGGGTCGACACTGAAGCTTTCTTT,CASSGWGVDTEAFF
TRBV6-1,NA,15,NA,TRBJ1-2,TGTGCCAGCAGTGAAGGAGGAGGAAGATTCTATGGCTACACCTTC,CASSEGGGRFYGYTF
TRBV4-1,NA,13,NA,TRBJ2-7,TGCGCCAGCAGCCAAGGGCAGGCCTACGAGCAGTACTTC,CASSQGQAYEQYF
TRBV20-1,TRBD1,15,NA,TRBJ1-2,TGCAGTGCTAGAGATCTTGCGACAGGGGACTATGGCTACACCTTC,CSARDLATGDYGYTF
TRBV4-1,NA,13,NA,TRBJ1-1,TGCGCCAGCAGCCAAGATAGGGGTAACGGGGCTTTCTTT,CASSQDRGNGAFF
TRBV7-3,NA,14,NA,TRBJ2-1,TGTGCCAGCAGCACCCGGGGACCCTACAATGAGCAGTTCTTC,CASSTRGPYNEQFF
TRBV5-1,TRBD1,13,NA,TRBJ1-6,TGCGCCAGCCGCGACAGGGTGGATTCACCCCTCCACTTT,CASRDRVDSPLHF